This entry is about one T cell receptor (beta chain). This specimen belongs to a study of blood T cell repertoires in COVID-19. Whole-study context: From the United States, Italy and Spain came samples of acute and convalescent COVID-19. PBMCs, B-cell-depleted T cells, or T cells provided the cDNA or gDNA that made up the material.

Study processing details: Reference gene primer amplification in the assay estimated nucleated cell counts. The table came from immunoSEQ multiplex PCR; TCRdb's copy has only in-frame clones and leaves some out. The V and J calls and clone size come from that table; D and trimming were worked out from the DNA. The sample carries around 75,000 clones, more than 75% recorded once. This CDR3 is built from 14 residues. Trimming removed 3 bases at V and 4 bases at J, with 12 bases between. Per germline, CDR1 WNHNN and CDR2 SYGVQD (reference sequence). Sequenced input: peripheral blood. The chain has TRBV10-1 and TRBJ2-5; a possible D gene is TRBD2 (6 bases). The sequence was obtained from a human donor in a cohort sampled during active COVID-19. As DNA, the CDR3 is TGCGCCAGCAGTGATGGGGGGATTGGAGAGACCCAGTACTTC. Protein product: CASSDGGIGETQYF.